This record covers a single T cell receptor (beta chain). Its antigen is unknown. V was clipped by 0 bases and J by 4 bases; unmatched bases: 5. Germline V lookup: CDR1 SGHNT, CDR2 YYREEE (reference sequence). The CDR3 has 16 amino acids. The data were taken from a study of graft-versus-host responses after intestinal transplantation. At the level of the study: Recipients underwent multivisceral, liver-intestinal, or isolated intestinal transplants. Anti-thymocyte globulin induction, then tacrolimus and steroids for around 3 years, went to all recipients.

TCRdb's table, derived via immunoSEQ multiplex PCR, lists solely in-frame clones and lacks some. Among 90,000 to 150,000 clones listed, approximately 96% were seen once. Whole-study results and caveats: Recipient marrow showed GvH clones, some seen first in ileum or blood. The study found high graft-versus-host to host-versus-graft clonal ratios in allografts of patients with graft-donor T cell macrochimerism.

This clonotype was obtained from a human donor who received an intestinal transplant. Here the sequenced sample was unstimulated CD8+ T cells sorted from spleen or lymph node cells, taken before intestinal transplant. The rearrangement links TRBV5-4 to TRBJ2-2; 8 bases fit TRBD2. The DNA of the CDR3 is TGTGCCAGCAGCTTGGCGGGTAGCGGGGTCACCGGGGAGCTGTTTTTT. Translation: CASSLAGSGVTGELFF. Supplemented by reference TRBV5-4 and TRBJ2-2, the full variable domain reads ETGVTQSPTHLIKTRGQQVTLRCSSQSGHNTVSWYQQALGQGPQFIFQYYREEENGRGNFPPRFSGLQFPNYSSELNVNALELDDSALYLCASSLAGSGVTGELFFGEGSRLTVL.